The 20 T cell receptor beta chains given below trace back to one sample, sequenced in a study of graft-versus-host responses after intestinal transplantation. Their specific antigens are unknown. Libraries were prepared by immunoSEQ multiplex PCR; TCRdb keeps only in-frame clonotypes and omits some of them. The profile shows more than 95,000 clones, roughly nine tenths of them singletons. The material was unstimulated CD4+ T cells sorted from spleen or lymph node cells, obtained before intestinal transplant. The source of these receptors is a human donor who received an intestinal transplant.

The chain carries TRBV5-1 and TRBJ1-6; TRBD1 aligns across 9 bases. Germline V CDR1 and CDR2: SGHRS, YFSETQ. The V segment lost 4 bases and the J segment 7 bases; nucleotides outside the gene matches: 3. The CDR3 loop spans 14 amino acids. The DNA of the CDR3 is TGCGCCAGCAGCCCGGGACAGGGAAATTCACCCCTCCACTTT. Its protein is CASSPGQGNSPLHF.

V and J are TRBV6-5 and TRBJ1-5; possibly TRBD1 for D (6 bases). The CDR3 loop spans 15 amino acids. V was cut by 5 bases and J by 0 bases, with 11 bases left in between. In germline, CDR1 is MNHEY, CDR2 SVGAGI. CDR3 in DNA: TGTGCCAGCAGTCGGACAGATCCTAGCAATCAGCCCCAGCATTTT. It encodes CASSRTDPSNQPQHF.

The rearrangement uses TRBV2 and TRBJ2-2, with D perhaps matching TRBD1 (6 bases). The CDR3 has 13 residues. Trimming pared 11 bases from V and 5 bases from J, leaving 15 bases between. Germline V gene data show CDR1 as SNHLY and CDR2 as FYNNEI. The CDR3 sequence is CAGTGLDTGELFF. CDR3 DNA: TGTGCCGGAACAGGGCTGGATACCGGGGAGCTGTTTTTT.

In nucleotides, the CDR3 is TGTGCCAGCAGTTTAGAAGGGACTGGGAACACTGAAGCTTTCTTT. This sequence encodes CASSLEGTGNTEAFF. V gene TRBV28 combines with J gene TRBJ1-1; the D gene is possibly TRBD1 (5 bases). Trimming removed 2 bases from V and 1 base from J, with 11 bases in between. This CDR3 region has 15 residues. Per the germline V gene, CDR1 is MDHEN and CDR2 is SYDVKM.

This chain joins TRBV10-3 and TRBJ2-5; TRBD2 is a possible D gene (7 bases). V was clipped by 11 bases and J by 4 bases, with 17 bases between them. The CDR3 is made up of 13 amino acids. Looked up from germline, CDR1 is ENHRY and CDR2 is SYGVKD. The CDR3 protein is CASNTGGPETQYF. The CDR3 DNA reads TGTGCCTCCAATACCGGGGGGCCAGAGACCCAGTACTTC.

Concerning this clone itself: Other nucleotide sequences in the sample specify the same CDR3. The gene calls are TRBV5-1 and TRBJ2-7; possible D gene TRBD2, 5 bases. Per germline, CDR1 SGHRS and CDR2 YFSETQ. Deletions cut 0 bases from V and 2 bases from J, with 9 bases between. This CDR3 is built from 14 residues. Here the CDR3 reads CASSLGSGPYEQYF. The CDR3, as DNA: TGCGCCAGCAGCTTGGGGAGCGGCCCCTACGAGCAGTACTTC.

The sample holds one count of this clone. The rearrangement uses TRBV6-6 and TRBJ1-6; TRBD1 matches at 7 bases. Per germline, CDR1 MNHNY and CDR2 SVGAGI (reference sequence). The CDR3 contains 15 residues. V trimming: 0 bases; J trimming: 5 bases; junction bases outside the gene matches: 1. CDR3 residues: CASSYSTGNNSPLHF. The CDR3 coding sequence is TGTGCCAGCAGTTACTCGACAGGGAATAATTCACCCCTCCACTTT.

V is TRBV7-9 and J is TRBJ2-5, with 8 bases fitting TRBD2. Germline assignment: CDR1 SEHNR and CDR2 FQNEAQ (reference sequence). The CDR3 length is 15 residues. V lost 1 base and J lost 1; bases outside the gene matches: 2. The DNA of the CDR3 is TGTGCCAGCAGCTTAGACGGGGGGGCCCAAGAGACCCAGTACTTC. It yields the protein CASSLDGGAQETQYF.

The CDR3 sequence is CASSLLQGSAEAFF. The CDR3 coding sequence is TGTGCCAGCAGCTTGCTCCAGGGGAGCGCTGAAGCTTTCTTT. The chain uses TRBV5-4 and TRBJ1-1, with D possibly matching TRBD1 (6 bases). Trimming shortened V by 1 base and J by 6 bases, and 13 bases separated the two germline ends. The CDR3 spans 14 residues. Germline V gives CDR1 SGHNT, CDR2 YYREEE (reference sequence). The entire variable domain, with the rest obtained from reference TRBV5-4 and TRBJ1-1, is as follows: ETGVTQSPTHLIKTRGQQVTLRCSSQSGHNTVSWYQQALGQGPQFIFQYYREEENGRGNFPPRFSGLQFPNYSSELNVNALELDDSALYLCASSLLQGSAEAFFGQGTRLTVV.

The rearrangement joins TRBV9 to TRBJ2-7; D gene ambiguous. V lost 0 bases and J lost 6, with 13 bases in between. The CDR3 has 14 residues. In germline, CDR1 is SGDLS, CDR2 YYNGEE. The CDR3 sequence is CASSVVPSRGEQYF. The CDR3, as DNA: TGTGCCAGCAGCGTAGTGCCCTCCCGCGGCGAGCAGTACTTC.

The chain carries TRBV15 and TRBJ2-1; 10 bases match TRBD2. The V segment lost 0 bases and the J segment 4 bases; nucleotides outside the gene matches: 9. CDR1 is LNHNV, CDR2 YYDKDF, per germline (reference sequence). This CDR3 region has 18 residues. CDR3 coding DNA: TGTGCCACCAGCAGAGATTCTCCTAGCGGGGGATTTTACAATGAGCAGTTCTTC. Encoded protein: CATSRDSPSGGFYNEQFF.

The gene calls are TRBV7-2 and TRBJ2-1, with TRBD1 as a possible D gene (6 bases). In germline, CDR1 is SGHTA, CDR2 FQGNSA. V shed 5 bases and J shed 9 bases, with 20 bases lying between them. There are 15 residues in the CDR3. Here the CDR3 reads CASSVGRQGSVEQFF. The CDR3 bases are TGTGCCAGCAGCGTAGGACGTCAGGGGTCGGTTGAGCAGTTCTTC. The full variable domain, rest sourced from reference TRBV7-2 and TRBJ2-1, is GAGVSQSPSNKVTEKGKDVELRCDPISGHTALYWYRQSLGQGLEFLIYFQGNSAPDKSGLPSDRFSAERTGGSVSTLTIQRTQQEDSAVYLCASSVGRQGSVEQFFGPGTRLTVL.

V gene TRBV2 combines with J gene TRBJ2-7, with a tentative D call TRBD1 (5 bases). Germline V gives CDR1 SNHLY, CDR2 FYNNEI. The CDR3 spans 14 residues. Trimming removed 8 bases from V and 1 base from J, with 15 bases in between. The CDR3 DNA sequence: TGTGCCAGCGATCTCGGGCAGGGTTCCTACGAGCAGTACTTC. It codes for CASDLGQGSYEQYF.

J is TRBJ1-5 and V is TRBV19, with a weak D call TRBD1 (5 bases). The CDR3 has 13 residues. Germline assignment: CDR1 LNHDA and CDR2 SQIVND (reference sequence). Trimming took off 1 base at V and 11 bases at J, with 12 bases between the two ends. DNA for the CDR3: TGTGCCAGTAGTATAGTGGGGGGTGTAACCCAGCATTTT. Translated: CASSIVGGVTQHF.

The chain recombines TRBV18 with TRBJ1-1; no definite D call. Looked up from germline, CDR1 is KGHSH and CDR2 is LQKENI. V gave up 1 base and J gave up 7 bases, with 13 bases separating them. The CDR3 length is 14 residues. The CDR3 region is CASSPHRGYGEAFF. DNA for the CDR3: TGTGCCAGCTCACCACACAGAGGGTACGGTGAAGCTTTCTTT.

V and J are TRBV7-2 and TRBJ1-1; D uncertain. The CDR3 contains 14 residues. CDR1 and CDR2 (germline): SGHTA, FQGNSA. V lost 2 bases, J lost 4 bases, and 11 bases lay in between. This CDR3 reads CASSLSLRGTEAFF. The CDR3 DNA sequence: TGTGCCAGCAGCTTATCCCTTCGGGGCACTGAAGCTTTCTTT.

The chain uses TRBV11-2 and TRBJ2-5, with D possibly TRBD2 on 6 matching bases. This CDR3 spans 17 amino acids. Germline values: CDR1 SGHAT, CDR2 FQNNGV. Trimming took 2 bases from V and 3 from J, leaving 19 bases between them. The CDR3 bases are TGTGCCAGCAGCTTATCTCTGGGCGGGGCCCGGAAAGAGACCCAGTACTTC. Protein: CASSLSLGGARKETQYF.

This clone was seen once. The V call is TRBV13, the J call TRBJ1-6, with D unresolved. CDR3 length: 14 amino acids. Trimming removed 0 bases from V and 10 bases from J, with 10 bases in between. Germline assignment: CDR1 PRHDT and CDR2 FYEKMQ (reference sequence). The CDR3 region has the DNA TGTGCCAGCAGCTTAGGGTCAGGTGAATCACCCCTCCACTTT. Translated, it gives CASSLGSGESPLHF. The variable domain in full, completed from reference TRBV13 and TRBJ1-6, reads AAGVIQSPRHLIKEKRETATLKCYPIPRHDTVYWYQQGPGQDPQFLISFYEKMQSDKGSIPDRFSAQQFSDYHSELNMSSLELGDSALYFCASSLGSGESPLHFGNGTRLTVT.

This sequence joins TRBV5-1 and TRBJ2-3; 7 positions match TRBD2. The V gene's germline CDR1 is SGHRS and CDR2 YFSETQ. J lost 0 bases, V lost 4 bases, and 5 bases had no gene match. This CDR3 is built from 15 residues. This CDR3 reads CASSISGTSTDTQYF. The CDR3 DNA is TGCGCCAGCAGCATAAGCGGGACTAGCACAGATACGCAGTATTTT.

Here the CDR3 DNA reads TGTGCCAGCAGCAGTGGTCAGGGGTTCTATGGCTACACCTTC. Residues: CASSSGQGFYGYTF. V usage is TRBV7-9 and J usage is TRBJ1-2; the D gene is possibly TRBD1 (6 bases). V was cut by 5 bases and J by 4 bases, with 14 bases left in between. CDR3 length equals 14 residues. Germline V gene lookup returns CDR1 SEHNR and CDR2 FQNEAQ (reference sequence).